These T cell receptor beta chains were read from a single sample in a study of blood T cell repertoires in COVID-19. Repertoires were generated with immunoSEQ multiplex PCR, while TCRdb's copy carries only in-frame clones and drops some. The top ten clones hold roughly 6.8% of a sample with 150,000 to 200,000 clones, just under 80% of them seen once. The sequenced sample consisted of peripheral blood. The receptors derive from a man in his 70s with active or convalescent COVID-19. The CDR3 runs from the conserved cysteine through the conserved F or W. Each record gives: D gene, V gene, CDR3 protein. D genes are given only for firm matches.

d_call: NA; v_call: TRBV7-2; cdr3_aa: CASSADLWTPNYGYTF
d_call: NA; v_call: TRBV7-9; cdr3_aa: CASSLRGSTDTQYF
d_call: NA; v_call: TRBV30; cdr3_aa: CAWRGRTDGNTIYF
d_call: NA; v_call: TRBV5-5; cdr3_aa: CASSLVGPSSGNTIYF
d_call: TRBD2; v_call: TRBV5-5; cdr3_aa: CASSLAGGDWDTQYF
d_call: NA; v_call: TRBV4-1; cdr3_aa: CASSQDGWGHQPQHF
d_call: NA; v_call: TRBV6-1; cdr3_aa: CASSEFLVSSPPYNSPLHF
d_call: TRBD2; v_call: TRBV5-4; cdr3_aa: CASSLRGAGGLTDTQYF
d_call: TRBD1; v_call: TRBV19; cdr3_aa: CASKRTGMNTEAFF
d_call: TRBD1; v_call: TRBV7-2; cdr3_aa: CASSSQGIRTEAFF
d_call: TRBD1; v_call: TRBV7-2; cdr3_aa: CASSGRTGGEQYF
d_call: TRBD2; v_call: TRBV6-5; cdr3_aa: CASRTSGIPYEQYF
d_call: NA; v_call: TRBV5-8; cdr3_aa: CASTSYDSAGATEQYF
d_call: NA; v_call: TRBV19; cdr3_aa: CASSTPGTGVYGYTF
d_call: NA; v_call: TRBV12-3/TRBV12-4; cdr3_aa: CASSSLNGEKLFF
d_call: TRBD2; v_call: TRBV3-1/TRBV3-2; cdr3_aa: CASSLRETGNEQFF
d_call: TRBD1; v_call: TRBV6-6; cdr3_aa: CASSYDGTVSNQPQHF
d_call: TRBD1; v_call: TRBV5-8; cdr3_aa: CASSRTGQETQYF
d_call: TRBD1; v_call: TRBV5-1; cdr3_aa: CASSWGQGYAFF
d_call: NA; v_call: TRBV7-2; cdr3_aa: CASSPSGTSYGYTF
d_call: TRBD1; v_call: TRBV29-1; cdr3_aa: CSVVPGQGNQETQYF
d_call: NA; v_call: TRBV28; cdr3_aa: CASIQVGEGSPLHF
d_call: NA; v_call: TRBV6-6; cdr3_aa: CASTHSGLKVNQPQHF
d_call: NA; v_call: TRBV18; cdr3_aa: CASSPRGVTRPLRNTGELFF
d_call: NA; v_call: TRBV30; cdr3_aa: CAWSTQVNTEAFF
d_call: NA; v_call: TRBV15; cdr3_aa: CATSRDLDSSNYGYTF
d_call: TRBD1; v_call: TRBV27; cdr3_aa: CASSLRQGGNQPQHF
d_call: NA; v_call: TRBV4-1; cdr3_aa: CASSHPGGRAETQYF
d_call: TRBD1; v_call: TRBV4-1; cdr3_aa: CASSQEKTGADTQYF
d_call: NA; v_call: TRBV5-4; cdr3_aa: CASSFGQNTEAFF
d_call: NA; v_call: TRBV5-1; cdr3_aa: CASSLGQTNTGELFF
d_call: TRBD1; v_call: TRBV18; cdr3_aa: CASSLGTGSYEQYF
d_call: TRBD1; v_call: TRBV5-1; cdr3_aa: CASSQDRGRYGYTF
d_call: NA; v_call: TRBV6-2/TRBV6-3; cdr3_aa: CASSYTEGNTEAFF
d_call: NA; v_call: TRBV5-1; cdr3_aa: CASSLSGDPGAFF
d_call: NA; v_call: TRBV3-1/TRBV3-2; cdr3_aa: CASSPWGAGNTEAFF
d_call: TRBD1; v_call: TRBV5-1; cdr3_aa: CASSLGTGDRTDTQYF
d_call: TRBD1; v_call: TRBV4-2; cdr3_aa: CASSQASGTGANYGYTF
d_call: NA; v_call: TRBV19; cdr3_aa: CASRGGPNYGYTF
d_call: NA; v_call: TRBV18; cdr3_aa: CASSEEIDQPQHF
d_call: NA; v_call: TRBV14; cdr3_aa: CASSPTPPGELFF
d_call: NA; v_call: TRBV6-5; cdr3_aa: CASSFRTGKETQYF
d_call: NA; v_call: TRBV2; cdr3_aa: CASAGVVIGQFF
d_call: NA; v_call: TRBV25-1; cdr3_aa: CASSESGGRTIYF
d_call: TRBD2; v_call: TRBV7-9; cdr3_aa: CASSGSGLGVYEQYF
d_call: NA; v_call: TRBV9; cdr3_aa: CASSARNSGANVLTF
d_call: NA; v_call: TRBV19; cdr3_aa: CASRFLRGTRDNEQFF
d_call: NA; v_call: TRBV27; cdr3_aa: CASRLLGNTGELFF
d_call: NA; v_call: TRBV5-4; cdr3_aa: CASSLEVGWRSTYEQYF
d_call: NA; v_call: TRBV12-2; cdr3_aa: CASRFKGRSGGSGNTIYF
d_call: NA; v_call: TRBV5-4; cdr3_aa: CASSLVGGTYNEQFF
d_call: TRBD2; v_call: TRBV25-1; cdr3_aa: CASSDTAGVRDTQYF
d_call: TRBD1; v_call: TRBV15; cdr3_aa: CATSRIEGQGAHYGYTF